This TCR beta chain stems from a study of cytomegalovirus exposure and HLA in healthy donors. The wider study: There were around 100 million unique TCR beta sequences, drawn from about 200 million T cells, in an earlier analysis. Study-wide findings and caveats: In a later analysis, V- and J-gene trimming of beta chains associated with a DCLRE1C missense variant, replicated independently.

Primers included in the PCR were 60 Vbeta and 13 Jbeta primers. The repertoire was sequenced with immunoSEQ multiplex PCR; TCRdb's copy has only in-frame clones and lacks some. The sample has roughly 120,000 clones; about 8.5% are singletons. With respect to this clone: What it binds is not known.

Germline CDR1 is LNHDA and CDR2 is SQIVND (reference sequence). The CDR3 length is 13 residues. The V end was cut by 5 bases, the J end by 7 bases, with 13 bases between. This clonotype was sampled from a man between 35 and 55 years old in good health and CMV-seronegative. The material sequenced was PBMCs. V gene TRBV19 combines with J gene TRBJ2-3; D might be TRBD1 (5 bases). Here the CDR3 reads CASSSTTDNTQYF. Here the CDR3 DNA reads TGTGCCAGTAGTTCCACGACAGATAATACGCAGTATTTT. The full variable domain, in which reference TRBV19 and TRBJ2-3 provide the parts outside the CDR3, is DGGITQSPKYLFRKEGQNVTLSCEQNLNHDAMYWYRQDPGQGLRLIYYSQIVNDFQKGDIAEGYSVSREKKESFPLTVTSAQKNPTAFYLCASSSTTDNTQYFGPGTRLTVL.